The 20 T cell receptor beta chains below were found in one sample sequenced in a study of cytomegalovirus exposure and HLA in healthy donors. PCR was performed using 60 Vbeta and 13 Jbeta primers. Assay used: immunoSEQ multiplex PCR; TCRdb lists only in-frame clones, some missing. The sample totals 75,000 to 80,000 clones. The material sequenced was PBMCs. These receptors came from a man aged 18 to 35 in good health and CMV-seropositive.

The chain is built from TRBV29-1 and TRBJ1-1; 8 nucleotides line up with TRBD1. Germline V gives CDR1 SQVTM, CDR2 ANQGSEA. This CDR3 has 13 amino acids. V was pared by 5 bases and J by 3 bases, with 5 bases of the junction left unmatched. The CDR3 DNA reads as TGCAGCGTTCACGGACAGGGTTACACTGAAGCTTTCTTT. Amino acid sequence: CSVHGQGYTEAFF.

The chain has TRBV19 and TRBJ1-2; a possible D gene is TRBD1 (5 bases). This CDR3 is 16 amino acids long. Trimming took 8 bases from V and 3 from J, leaving 22 bases between them. The germline V gene encodes CDR1 LNHDA and CDR2 SQIVND (reference sequence). The CDR3 region has the DNA TGTGCCAGTGGCCCCCGAGGGCAGGGAGGCGACTATGGCTACACCTTC. Its protein is CASGPRGQGGDYGYTF.

The chain combines TRBV7-9 with TRBJ1-2; 9 bases are shared with TRBD1. Germline assignment: CDR1 SEHNR and CDR2 FQNEAQ (reference sequence). The CDR3 totals 15 residues. V shed 2 bases and J 2 bases; nucleotides not matched to a gene: 3. The CDR3, as DNA: TGTGCCAGCAGCTTATTGGACAGGGGAAACTATGGCTACACCTTC. Protein sequence: CASSLLDRGNYGYTF.

The chain joins TRBV7-9 to TRBJ2-3; D is possibly TRBD2 (5 bases). V lost 0 bases to trimming and J lost 3 bases, with 19 bases between them. The CDR3 spans 18 residues. Germline V lookup: CDR1 SEHNR, CDR2 FQNEAQ (reference sequence). The CDR3 sequence is CASSLASSGIRVTDTQYF. CDR3 bases: TGTGCCAGCAGCTTAGCGAGTTCCGGGATCCGTGTAACAGATACGCAGTATTTT.

V usage is TRBV6-1 and J usage is TRBJ1-4, with 9 bases fitting TRBD1. Germline CDR1 reads MNHNS; CDR2 reads SASEGT. The length of the CDR3 is 15 residues. Losses at the gene ends were 6 bases for V and 7 bases for J; bases not matched to a gene: 9. DNA of the CDR3: TGTGCCAGCAGCTACAGGGGGCGCGGGGGTGAAAAACTGTTTTTT. It encodes CASSYRGRGGEKLFF.

The chain carries TRBV19 and TRBJ2-7; the match to TRBD2 covers 10 bases. Trimming at V came to 6 bases and at J to 6 bases, leaving 8 bases not matched to a gene. There are 14 residues in the CDR3. CDR1 LNHDA and CDR2 SQIVND come from the germline V gene (reference sequence). CDR3: CASSPSGSFSEQYF. The CDR3 coding sequence is TGTGCCAGTAGCCCTAGCGGGAGTTTCTCCGAGCAGTACTTC.

The genes are TRBV5-5 and TRBJ1-1; 7 bases line up with TRBD1. Germline CDR1 reads SGHKS; CDR2 reads YYEKEE (reference sequence). Losses at the gene ends were 1 base for V and 2 bases for J; bases not matched to a gene: 8. The CDR3 has 16 amino acids. The CDR3: CASSLYRGRDNTEAFF. The CDR3 nucleotides read TGTGCCAGCAGCTTGTACAGGGGCCGGGATAACACTGAAGCTTTCTTT.

The chain is built from TRBV30 and TRBJ1-6, with D uncertain. From germline, CDR1 is GTSNPN and CDR2 SVGIG (reference sequence). V was trimmed by 3 bases and J by 0 bases, leaving 6 bases between them. The CDR3 consists of 14 residues. This chain's CDR3 is CAWRESSYNSPLHF. CDR3 DNA: TGTGCCTGGAGAGAGAGCTCCTATAATTCACCCCTCCACTTT.

This chain links TRBV14 with TRBJ1-3; 7 bases are a match to TRBD1. The length of the CDR3 is 18 residues. J lost 0 bases, V lost 3 bases, and 11 bases had no gene match. Germline CDR1 reads SGHDN; CDR2 reads FVKESK. CDR3 sequence (DNA): TGTGCCAGCAGCCAGCTTTACAGGGGAATGATCTCTGGAAACACCATATATTTT. Encoded protein: CASSQLYRGMISGNTIYF.

This sequence joins TRBV6-6 and TRBJ1-5; D not resolved. Germline CDR1 is MNHNY and CDR2 is SVGAGI (reference sequence). CDR3 length equals 11 residues. Trimming removed 6 bases from V and 5 bases from J, with 5 bases in between. CDR3 region: CASRGDQPQHF. DNA of the CDR3: TGTGCCAGCAGAGGAGATCAGCCCCAGCATTTT.

J is TRBJ1-4 and V is TRBV7-6; 12 nucleotides match TRBD1. Germline CDR1 is SGHVS and CDR2 is FNYEAQ. The CDR3 contains 17 residues. The V and J ends lost 6 bases and 2 bases, in that order; junction bases with no gene match: 7. This CDR3 is CASRPGTGGTTNEKLFF. DNA for the CDR3: TGTGCCAGCAGGCCCGGGACAGGGGGCACGACTAATGAAAAACTGTTTTTT.

The chain combines TRBV19 with TRBJ1-2; D is possibly TRBD1 (6 bases). The CDR3 extends over 14 amino acids. With 2 bases removed from V and 4 bases from J, the gap between germline ends came to 11 bases. Germline V gives CDR1 LNHDA, CDR2 SQIVND (reference sequence). Written as DNA, the CDR3 is TGTGCCAGTAGTATAAGGGACACGACCTATGGCTACACCTTC. Translating gives CASSIRDTTYGYTF.

The chain has TRBV6-5 and TRBJ1-2; 7 nucleotides align to TRBD1. CDR3 length equals 15 residues. CDR1 and CDR2 from the germline V gene are MNHEY and SVGAGI. J was trimmed by 8 bases and V by 5 bases; bases with no gene match: 14. The CDR3 protein is CASSRGGGAEGGYTF. CDR3 nucleotides: TGTGCCAGCAGTCGAGGAGGGGGCGCGGAGGGCGGCTACACCTTC.

The V and J genes are TRBV7-8 and TRBJ2-7; 7 nucleotides line up with TRBD1. This CDR3 region has 16 residues. Unmatched junction bases numbered 10, after V lost 5 bases and J lost 0 bases. Germline assignment: CDR1 SGHVS and CDR2 FQNEAQ. The CDR3 reads CASSPMGQTISYEQYF. The CDR3 region has the DNA TGTGCCAGCAGCCCAATGGGACAGACCATCTCCTACGAGCAGTACTTC.

The chain couples TRBV6-5 to TRBJ2-3; D is perhaps TRBD1 (5 bases). The V gene lost 6 bases and the J gene lost 6 bases, with 10 bases spanning the gap. The CDR3 has 12 residues. Germline lookup yields CDR1 MNHEY and CDR2 SVGAGI. CDR3 protein: CASRGDSDTQYF. In DNA, the CDR3 is TGTGCCAGCAGAGGGGATTCGGATACGCAGTATTTT.

CDR3 sequence reads: CASSLVGGLSTDTQYF. CDR3 DNA: TGTGCCAGCAGCTTAGTTGGCGGGCTAAGCACAGATACGCAGTATTTT. The genes are TRBV7-6 and TRBJ2-3; possibly TRBD2 for D (5 bases). The CDR3 totals 16 residues. The ends were cut back, 1 base at V and 0 bases at J, with 11 bases in the middle. Germline assignment: CDR1 SGHVS and CDR2 FNYEAQ.

V is TRBV18 and J is TRBJ1-2; 12 nucleotides align to TRBD1. Germline lookup yields CDR1 KGHSH and CDR2 LQKENI. Trimming at V came to 6 bases and at J to 2 bases, leaving 10 bases not matched to a gene. The CDR3 covers 17 residues. In DNA, the CDR3 is TGTGCCAGCTCCCCCACAACCGGGACAGGGGGCAACTATGGCTACACCTTC. Translated: CASSPTTGTGGNYGYTF. Combining the CDR3 with reference TRBV18 and TRBJ1-2 gives the whole variable domain NAGVMQNPRHLVRRRGQEARLRCSPMKGHSHVYWYRQLPEEGLKFMVYLQKENIIDESGMPKERFSAEFPKEGPSILRIQQVVRGDSAAYFCASSPTTGTGGNYGYTFGSGTRLTVV.

The gene calls are TRBV25-1 and TRBJ2-7; 7 bases are shared with TRBD1. The CDR3 length is 12 residues. Per the germline V gene, CDR1 is MGHDK and CDR2 is SYGVNS. V shed 3 bases and J 9 bases; nucleotides not matched to a gene: 5. CDR3 DNA: TGTGCCAGCAGTGAGACAGGGATCGTGCAGTACTTC. This sequence encodes CASSETGIVQYF.

The chain carries TRBV6-1 and TRBJ1-2; no clear D. Trimming shortened V by 3 bases and J by 8 bases, and 13 bases separated the two germline ends. There are 13 residues in the CDR3. CDR1 MNHNS and CDR2 SASEGT come from the germline V gene. The CDR3 sequence is CASSDLGYRGYTF. CDR3 nucleotide sequence: TGTGCCAGCAGTGATTTGGGCTATCGGGGCTACACCTTC.

The chain is built from TRBV6-5 and TRBJ2-3, with D perhaps matching TRBD2 (7 bases). There are 14 residues in the CDR3. The germline gives CDR1 MNHEY, CDR2 SVGAGI. The germline V and J ends were trimmed by 0 bases and 5 bases, with 9 bases remaining between them. The CDR3 DNA reads TGTGCCAGCAGTTACTCGCGGGGGCAAGATACGCAGTATTTT. The encoded protein is CASSYSRGQDTQYF.